The entry that follows covers one T cell receptor (beta chain) sequence. These data are taken from a study of control samples from healthy donors and cancer patients. Clones were read by immunoSEQ multiplex PCR, and TCRdb kept only the in-frame ones, dropping some. The sample lists roughly 100,000 clones, about 92% occurring once. Trimming pared 4 bases from V and 5 bases from J, leaving 11 bases between. The CDR3 spans 14 residues. The germline gives CDR1 SGHAT, CDR2 FQNNGV. This rearrangement joins TRBV11-2 to TRBJ2-2; a weak D match, TRBD2 (5 bases). This TCR derives from a woman aged 18-35 years in good health. Sequencing was carried out using blood. DNA for the CDR3: TGTGCCAGCAGCTCTGGACTCACAACCGGGGAGCTGTTTTTT. It is translated as CASSSGLTTGELFF.